The sequence of this T cell receptor (beta chain) was determined in a study of T cell changes during pregnancy in multiple sclerosis. TCRdb keeps only in-frame clones here, not all; method: immunoSEQ multiplex PCR. This sample carries roughly 52,000 clones, 90% to 95% of them seen once, and the ten largest clones take about 3%. Unmatched junction bases numbered 6, after V lost 7 bases and J lost 6 bases. The CDR3 contains 12 residues. CDR1 is SQVTM and CDR2 is ANQGSEA in the germline V gene. This sequence was found in a female donor with multiple sclerosis, enrolled in a pregnancy study. The V call is TRBV29-1, the J call TRBJ1-1; 9 bases match TRBD1. The sample here was CD8+ T cells from peripheral blood mononuclear cells, taken in the third trimester of pregnancy. The CDR3 nucleotides are TGCAGCGGACAGGGGGTAGGGGCTGAAGCTTTCTTT. This sequence encodes CSGQGVGAEAFF.